The clone carrying this T cell receptor beta chain was recorded many times. This entry is derived from a study of immune characterization of retroperitoneal liposarcoma. Trimming removed 7 bases at V and 0 bases at J, with 2 bases between. Germline V gives CDR1 SGHTA, CDR2 FQGNSA. This CDR3 region has 11 residues. TCRdb reprocessed the PCR reads via MiXCR and lists one record per CDR3 protein. The sample includes approximately 9,300 distinct CDR3 sequences, about 25% of them seen just once. The V and J genes are TRBV7-2 and TRBJ2-3; the D is unclear. Sample: blood. The sequence derives from a male donor with retroperitoneal liposarcoma. The CDR3 DNA is TGTGCCAGCACTAGCACAGATACGCAGTATTTT. Its translation: CASTSTDTQYF.